A selection of T cell receptor beta chains follows, all from one sample in a study of T cells in Graves' hyperthyroidism and ophthalmopathy. In TCRdb, the multiplex PCR reads were re-called with MiXCR into one record per CDR3 protein. The repertoire includes 650,000 to 750,000 distinct CDR3 sequences, 14% of them detected once, and 10% to 13% sits in the top ten. What was sequenced was blood. These receptor sequences come from a woman aged 18-29 years with Graves' hyperthyroidism. CDR3s include the opening cysteine and the closing phenylalanine or tryptophan. Fields, in order: CDR3 length, clone size, J gene, D gene, V gene, CDR3 DNA, CDR3 protein. A D gene is named only where the DNA matches it firmly. A clone size is listed for some rows: how often the clone was seen (once, few, many), or a class if it is expanded.

CDR3 length: 15; clone size: many; J gene: TRBJ2-2; D gene: -; V gene: TRBV3-1; CDR3 DNA: TGTGCCAGCAGCCACAGGCTTCTTGACACCGGGGAGCTGTTTTTT; CDR3 protein: CASSHRLLDTGELFF
CDR3 length: 14; clone size: many; J gene: TRBJ1-1; D gene: TRBD1; V gene: TRBV12-3/TRBV12-4; CDR3 DNA: TGTGCCAGCATCCAGGACAGGGTGAACACTGAAGCTTTCTTT; CDR3 protein: CASIQDRVNTEAFF
CDR3 length: 13; clone size: many; J gene: TRBJ2-7; D gene: -; V gene: TRBV20-1; CDR3 DNA: TGCAGTGCTAGTCAGGACTTTCCCTACGAGCAGTACTTC; CDR3 protein: CSASQDFPYEQYF
CDR3 length: 15; clone size: few; J gene: TRBJ1-5; D gene: -; V gene: TRBV27; CDR3 DNA: TGTGCCAGCAGTTTATCGGCAGCGAGCAATCAGCCCCAGCATTTT; CDR3 protein: CASSLSAASNQPQHF
CDR3 length: 13; clone size: many; J gene: TRBJ2-7; D gene: -; V gene: TRBV18; CDR3 DNA: TGTGCCAGCTCACCTGAGGGGGCCTACGAGCAGTACTTC; CDR3 protein: CASSPEGAYEQYF
CDR3 length: 13; clone size: few; J gene: TRBJ1-1; D gene: -; V gene: TRBV5-5; CDR3 DNA: TGTGCCAGCAGCTTCCCCCTGAACACTGAAGCTTTCTTT; CDR3 protein: CASSFPLNTEAFF
CDR3 length: 14; clone size: many; J gene: TRBJ2-1; D gene: TRBD2; V gene: TRBV7-9; CDR3 DNA: TGTGCCACCACACCTAGCGGGAGGTATAATGAGCAGTTCTTC; CDR3 protein: CATTPSGRYNEQFF
CDR3 length: 16; clone size: many; J gene: TRBJ2-7; D gene: TRBD1; V gene: TRBV18; CDR3 DNA: TGTGCCAGCTCACGCCGCGCCGGACAGGGGGCCCACGAGCAGTACTTC; CDR3 protein: CASSRRAGQGAHEQYF
CDR3 length: 14; clone size: many; J gene: TRBJ1-5; D gene: -; V gene: TRBV2; CDR3 DNA: TGTGCCAGCAGTGGACAACCAGAAGGCCAGCCCCAGCATTTT; CDR3 protein: CASSGQPEGQPQHF
CDR3 length: 16; clone size: many; J gene: TRBJ2-3; D gene: TRBD2; V gene: TRBV24-1; CDR3 DNA: TGTGCCACCAGTGATATGACTAGCGGGAGTGGAGATACGCAGTATTTT; CDR3 protein: CATSDMTSGSGDTQYF
CDR3 length: 14; clone size: many; J gene: TRBJ1-3; D gene: -; V gene: TRBV2; CDR3 DNA: TGTGCCAGCAGTGACGAGGGGACCAGAAACACCATATATTTT; CDR3 protein: CASSDEGTRNTIYF
CDR3 length: 14; clone size: -; J gene: TRBJ2-1; D gene: -; V gene: TRBV12-3/TRBV12-4; CDR3 DNA: TGTGCCAGCAGTTCCTCTTCGGGCACCGGGGAGCAGTTCTTC; CDR3 protein: CASSSSSGTGEQFF
CDR3 length: 14; clone size: many; J gene: TRBJ1-2; D gene: TRBD1; V gene: TRBV12-3/TRBV12-4; CDR3 DNA: TGTGCCAGCAGTTTGGACAGGGGGCGCGGAAGCTACACCTTC; CDR3 protein: CASSLDRGRGSYTF
CDR3 length: 15; clone size: few; J gene: TRBJ2-2; D gene: TRBD1; V gene: TRBV6-1; CDR3 DNA: TGTGCCAGCAGTCAGGACAGGGGGCGCCCCGGGGAGCTGTTTTTT; CDR3 protein: CASSQDRGRPGELFF
CDR3 length: 14; clone size: many; J gene: TRBJ2-7; D gene: -; V gene: TRBV10-3; CDR3 DNA: TGTGCCATCAGGGAGGATCAAGGGGCCTACGAGCAGTACTTC; CDR3 protein: CAIREDQGAYEQYF
CDR3 length: 14; clone size: -; J gene: TRBJ2-4; D gene: TRBD2; V gene: TRBV28; CDR3 DNA: TGTGCCAGCAGTTTACACGGCGGGAGATACATTCAGTACTTC; CDR3 protein: CASSLHGGRYIQYF
CDR3 length: 14; clone size: many; J gene: TRBJ1-1; D gene: -; V gene: TRBV20-1; CDR3 DNA: TGCAGTGCTAATCAGCCGCGGGGTTTCGCTGAAGCTTTCTTT; CDR3 protein: CSANQPRGFAEAFF
CDR3 length: 14; clone size: many; J gene: TRBJ2-7; D gene: TRBD2; V gene: TRBV20-1; CDR3 DNA: TGCAGTGCTCCGGGACTAGCGGGAGGCTACGAGCAGTACTTC; CDR3 protein: CSAPGLAGGYEQYF
CDR3 length: 13; clone size: -; J gene: TRBJ1-2; D gene: TRBD1; V gene: TRBV6-5; CDR3 DNA: TGTGCCAGCAGTTACGGGACAGGGGCTGGCTACACCTTC; CDR3 protein: CASSYGTGAGYTF
CDR3 length: 13; clone size: -; J gene: TRBJ2-7; D gene: TRBD2; V gene: TRBV2; CDR3 DNA: TGTGCCAGCAGTGGAGCCAGGGAGGGCGAGCAGTACTTC; CDR3 protein: CASSGAREGEQYF
CDR3 length: 18; clone size: -; J gene: TRBJ1-2; D gene: -; V gene: TRBV2; CDR3 DNA: TGTGCCATCCAGGCGTTCGGAACAGGGAGTGGGTTTCGTTATGGCTACACCTTC; CDR3 protein: CAIQAFGTGSGFRYGYTF
CDR3 length: 15; clone size: few; J gene: TRBJ1-3; D gene: -; V gene: TRBV20-1; CDR3 DNA: TGCAGTGCTAGTGGCGGTGGGGGCCCTCGAAACACCATATATTTT; CDR3 protein: CSASGGGGPRNTIYF
CDR3 length: 13; clone size: -; J gene: TRBJ1-1; D gene: -; V gene: TRBV6-1; CDR3 DNA: TGTGCCACCAAACGACTGAAGAACACTGAAGCTTTCTTT; CDR3 protein: CATKRLKNTEAFF
CDR3 length: 13; clone size: -; J gene: TRBJ2-6; D gene: TRBD1; V gene: TRBV2; CDR3 DNA: TGTGCCAACAGGGGACCAGGGGCCAACGTCCTGACTTTC; CDR3 protein: CANRGPGANVLTF
CDR3 length: 14; clone size: many; J gene: TRBJ1-6; D gene: -; V gene: TRBV30; CDR3 DNA: TGTGCCTGGAGGCTTGGGACCTATAATTCACCCCTCCACTTT; CDR3 protein: CAWRLGTYNSPLHF
CDR3 length: 13; clone size: many; J gene: TRBJ2-2; D gene: -; V gene: TRBV30; CDR3 DNA: TGTGCCTGGAGGTCCACCAACACCGGGGAGCTGTTTTTT; CDR3 protein: CAWRSTNTGELFF
CDR3 length: 15; clone size: many; J gene: TRBJ2-7; D gene: TRBD1; V gene: TRBV7-9; CDR3 DNA: TGTGCCAGCAGCTCCCGGGACAGGGGAGTGCACGAGCAGTACTTC; CDR3 protein: CASSSRDRGVHEQYF
CDR3 length: 16; clone size: few; J gene: TRBJ2-1; D gene: -; V gene: TRBV15; CDR3 DNA: TGTGCCACCAGCAGCCCCGGGGGGACACGCCTTTCTGAGCAGTTCTTC; CDR3 protein: CATSSPGGTRLSEQFF
CDR3 length: 16; clone size: -; J gene: TRBJ1-6; D gene: -; V gene: TRBV12-3/TRBV12-4; CDR3 DNA: TGTGCCAGCAACCCCTCCCGTAGCTCCTATAATTCACCCCTCCACTTT; CDR3 protein: CASNPSRSSYNSPLHF
CDR3 length: 18; clone size: few; J gene: TRBJ2-6; D gene: TRBD2; V gene: TRBV5-1; CDR3 DNA: TGCGCCAGCAGCTGGACTAGCGGGAGGGCCCCTGGGGCCAACGTCCTGACTTTC; CDR3 protein: CASSWTSGRAPGANVLTF
CDR3 length: 14; clone size: many; J gene: TRBJ1-2; D gene: -; V gene: TRBV20-1; CDR3 DNA: TGCAGTGCTAGTTTCAGGCCTTCCGGCTATGGCTACACCTTC; CDR3 protein: CSASFRPSGYGYTF
CDR3 length: 13; clone size: few; J gene: TRBJ2-5; D gene: TRBD2; V gene: TRBV4-3; CDR3 DNA: TGCGCCAGCAGCCAGGAGGGAGGGACGACCCAGTACTTC; CDR3 protein: CASSQEGGTTQYF
CDR3 length: 17; clone size: many; J gene: TRBJ1-3; D gene: -; V gene: TRBV24-1; CDR3 DNA: TGTGCCACCAGTGATTCTGGCGACAGGTATCCTGGAAACACCATATATTTT; CDR3 protein: CATSDSGDRYPGNTIYF
CDR3 length: 13; clone size: -; J gene: TRBJ1-5; D gene: -; V gene: TRBV6-1; CDR3 DNA: TGTGCCAGCAGTGAGGGTCCTAATCAGCCCCAGCATTTT; CDR3 protein: CASSEGPNQPQHF
CDR3 length: 13; clone size: many; J gene: TRBJ1-2; D gene: TRBD1; V gene: TRBV28; CDR3 DNA: TGTGCCAGCGGGGACAGGTTAAACTATGGCTACACCTTC; CDR3 protein: CASGDRLNYGYTF
CDR3 length: 14; clone size: many; J gene: TRBJ2-5; D gene: -; V gene: TRBV11-2; CDR3 DNA: TGTGCCAGCAGCTTCGGGACTGGTAGGGAGACCCAGTACTTC; CDR3 protein: CASSFGTGRETQYF
CDR3 length: 13; clone size: -; J gene: TRBJ1-1; D gene: -; V gene: TRBV6-1; CDR3 DNA: TGTGCCACTTCCCTCCAGGGTAACACTGAAGCTTTCTTT; CDR3 protein: CATSLQGNTEAFF
CDR3 length: 13; clone size: many; J gene: TRBJ1-2; D gene: -; V gene: TRBV7-9; CDR3 DNA: TGTGCCAGCAGCCCTATGGGGGGCTATGGCTACACCTTC; CDR3 protein: CASSPMGGYGYTF